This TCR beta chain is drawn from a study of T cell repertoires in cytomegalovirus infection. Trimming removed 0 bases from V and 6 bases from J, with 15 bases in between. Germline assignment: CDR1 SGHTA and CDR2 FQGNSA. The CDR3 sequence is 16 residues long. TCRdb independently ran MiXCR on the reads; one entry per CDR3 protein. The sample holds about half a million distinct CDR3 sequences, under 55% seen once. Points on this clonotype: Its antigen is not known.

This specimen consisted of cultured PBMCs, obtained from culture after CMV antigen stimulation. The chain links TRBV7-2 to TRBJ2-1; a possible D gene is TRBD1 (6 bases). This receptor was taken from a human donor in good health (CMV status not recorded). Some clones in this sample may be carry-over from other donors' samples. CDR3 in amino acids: CASSLAFHRVPNEQFF. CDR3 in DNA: TGTGCCAGCAGCTTAGCGTTCCACAGGGTGCCCAATGAGCAGTTCTTC. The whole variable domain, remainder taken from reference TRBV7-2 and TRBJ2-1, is GAGVSQSPSNKVTEKGKDVELRCDPISGHTALYWYRQSLGQGLEFLIYFQGNSAPDKSGLPSDRFSAERTGGSVSTLTIQRTQQEDSAVYLCASSLAFHRVPNEQFFGPGTRLTVL.